This T cell receptor (beta chain) was retrieved from a study of blood T cell repertoires in COVID-19. V lost 3 bases and J 1 base, leaving 13 bases between the germline ends. Germline V gene sequence: CDR1 GTSNPN, CDR2 SVGIG (reference sequence). The CDR3 loop spans 15 amino acids. Produced via immunoSEQ multiplex PCR; TCRdb's table is partial and in-frame only. Of 400,000 to 450,000 clones listed, 88% were seen once; the top ten hold roughly 12%. The chain uses TRBV30 and TRBJ1-5; weak D call: TRBD1 (5 bases). Source material: peripheral blood. The receptor was derived from a woman aged 50 to 65 with COVID-19, enrolled during active disease. The CDR3 region has the DNA TGTGCCTGGAGGAGCAGGGTTGGGAGCAATCAGCCCCAGCATTTT. Protein sequence: CAWRSRVGSNQPQHF.